The present T cell receptor (beta chain) was sequenced within a study of shared clonotypes between healthy human individuals. Study-wide results and caveats: Clonotypes shared by all four donors outscored non-shared clonotypes in generation probability.

Genomic DNA from each subset was divided evenly over several immunoSEQ plates. TCRdb's table, derived via immunoSEQ multiplex PCR, lists solely in-frame clones and lacks some. The sample consists of nearly 600,000 clones, 95% to 96% of them appearing once. Between the trimmed V and J ends, which lost 4 bases and 2 bases, there was a span of 5 bases. The germline gives CDR1 SNHLY, CDR2 FYNNEI. The CDR3 spans 12 residues. As defined, naive CD8 cells were CD45RO-negative and positively selected for CCR7, with terminally differentiated effector memory CD45RA+ cells excluded. There were no recent acute infections or vaccinations among the donors, who were healthy HIV-negative adults. A note on this clone: Its antigen is still unknown.

Specimen: naive CD8+ T cells sorted from blood. The gene calls are TRBV2 and TRBJ1-2, with no clear D. This TCR came from a woman between 25 and 40 years old in good health. The CDR3 spells CASSGANYGYTF. DNA of the CDR3: TGTGCCAGCAGTGGGGCGAACTATGGCTACACCTTC.